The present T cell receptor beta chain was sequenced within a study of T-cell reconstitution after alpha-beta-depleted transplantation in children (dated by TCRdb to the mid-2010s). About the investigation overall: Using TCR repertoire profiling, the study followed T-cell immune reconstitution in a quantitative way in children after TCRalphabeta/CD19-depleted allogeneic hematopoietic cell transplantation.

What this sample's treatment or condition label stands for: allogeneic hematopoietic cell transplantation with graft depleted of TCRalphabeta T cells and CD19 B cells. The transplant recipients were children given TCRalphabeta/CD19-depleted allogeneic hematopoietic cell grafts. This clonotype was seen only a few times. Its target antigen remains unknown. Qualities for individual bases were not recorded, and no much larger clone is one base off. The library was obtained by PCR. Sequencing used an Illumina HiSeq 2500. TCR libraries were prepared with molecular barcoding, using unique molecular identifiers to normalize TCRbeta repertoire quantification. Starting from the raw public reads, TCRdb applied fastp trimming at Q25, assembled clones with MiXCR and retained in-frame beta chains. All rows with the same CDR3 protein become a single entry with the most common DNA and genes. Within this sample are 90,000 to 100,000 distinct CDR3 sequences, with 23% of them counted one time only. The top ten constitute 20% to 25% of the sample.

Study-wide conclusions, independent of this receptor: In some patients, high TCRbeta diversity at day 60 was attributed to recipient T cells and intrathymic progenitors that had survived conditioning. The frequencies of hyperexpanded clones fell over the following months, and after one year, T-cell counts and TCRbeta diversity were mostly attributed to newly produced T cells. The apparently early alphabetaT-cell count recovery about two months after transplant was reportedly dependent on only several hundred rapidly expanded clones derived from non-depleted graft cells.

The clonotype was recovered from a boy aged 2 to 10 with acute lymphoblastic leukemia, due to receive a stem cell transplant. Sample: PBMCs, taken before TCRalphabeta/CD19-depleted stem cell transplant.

The CDR3 sequence is CASSRAGNTGELFF. The nucleotide sequence is given as TGTGCCAGCAGCCGGGCGGGAAACACCGGGGAGCTGTTTTTT. The chain is encoded by TRBV7-9 joined to TRBJ2-2; TRBD2 might be the D gene, on 6 matching bases. Per the germline V gene (reference sequence), SEHNR is the CDR1 and FQNEAQ is the CDR2. There are 14 amino acids in the CDR3, from cysteine to phenylalanine inclusive. Only the CDR3 DNA stays, 42 bases, in frame from base 1. V loses 5 bases of germline sequence and J loses 2 bases, and the interval between the two ends is 9 bases.